This T cell receptor (beta chain) appears in the sequencing data of a study of T cell responses to AZD1222 COVID-19 vaccine. Here immunoSEQ multiplex PCR was the method, and the copy in TCRdb shows in-frame clones only, minus some. The sample has some 140,000 clones, 84% seen once. The CDR3 consists of 14 residues. CDR1 and CDR2 (germline): LNHDA, SQIVND (reference sequence). Study-level results: Donor demographics were predominantly white British with a female majority; clonal diversity may be underestimated.

Concerning this clone: Its cognate antigen is unknown. One junction end disagrees with the germline gene, perhaps due to a read error.

The gene calls are TRBV19 and TRBJ1-5; D not resolved. Specimen: peripheral blood, collected on day 0 of AZD1222 vaccination. This clonotype originated in an adult in good health. This CDR3 reads CASSIQFDGQPQHF. The DNA for the CDR3 is TGTGCCAGTAGTATCCAGTTTGACGGGCAGCCTCAGCATTTT.